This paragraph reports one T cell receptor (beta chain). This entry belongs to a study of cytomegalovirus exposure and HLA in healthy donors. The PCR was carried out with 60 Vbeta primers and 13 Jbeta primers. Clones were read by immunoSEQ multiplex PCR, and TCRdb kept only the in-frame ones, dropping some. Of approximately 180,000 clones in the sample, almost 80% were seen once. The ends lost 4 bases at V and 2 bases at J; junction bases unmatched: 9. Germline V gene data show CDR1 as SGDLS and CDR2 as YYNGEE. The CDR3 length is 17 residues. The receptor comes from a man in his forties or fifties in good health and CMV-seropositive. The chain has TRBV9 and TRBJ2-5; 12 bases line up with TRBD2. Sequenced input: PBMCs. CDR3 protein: CASSFGLAGPPQETQYF. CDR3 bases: TGTGCCAGCAGCTTCGGACTAGCGGGACCTCCACAAGAGACCCAGTACTTC.